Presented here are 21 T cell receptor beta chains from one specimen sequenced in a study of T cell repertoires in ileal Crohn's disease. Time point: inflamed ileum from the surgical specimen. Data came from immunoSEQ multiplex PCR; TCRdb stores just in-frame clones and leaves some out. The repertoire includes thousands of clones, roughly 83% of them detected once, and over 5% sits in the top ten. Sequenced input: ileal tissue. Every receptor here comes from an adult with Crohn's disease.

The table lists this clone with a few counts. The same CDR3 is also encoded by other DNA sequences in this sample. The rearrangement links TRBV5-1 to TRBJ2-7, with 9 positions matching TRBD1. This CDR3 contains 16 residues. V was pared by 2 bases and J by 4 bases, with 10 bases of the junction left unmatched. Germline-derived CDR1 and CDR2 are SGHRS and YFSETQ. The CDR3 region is CASSLSPGQGGYEQYF. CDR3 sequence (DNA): TGCGCCAGCAGCTTATCCCCGGGACAGGGAGGGTACGAGCAGTACTTC.

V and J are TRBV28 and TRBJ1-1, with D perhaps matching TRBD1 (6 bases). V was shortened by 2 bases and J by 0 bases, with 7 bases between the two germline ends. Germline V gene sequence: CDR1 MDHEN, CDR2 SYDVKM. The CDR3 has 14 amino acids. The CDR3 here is CASSLTGMNTEAFF. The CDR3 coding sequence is TGTGCCAGCAGTTTAACAGGGATGAACACTGAAGCTTTCTTT.

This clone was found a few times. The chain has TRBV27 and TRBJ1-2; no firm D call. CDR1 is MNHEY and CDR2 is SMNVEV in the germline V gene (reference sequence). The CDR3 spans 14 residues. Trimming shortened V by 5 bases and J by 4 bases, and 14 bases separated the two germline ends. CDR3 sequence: CASSNQRRGYGYTF. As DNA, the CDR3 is TGTGCCAGCAGTAATCAGAGGAGAGGCTATGGCTACACCTTC.

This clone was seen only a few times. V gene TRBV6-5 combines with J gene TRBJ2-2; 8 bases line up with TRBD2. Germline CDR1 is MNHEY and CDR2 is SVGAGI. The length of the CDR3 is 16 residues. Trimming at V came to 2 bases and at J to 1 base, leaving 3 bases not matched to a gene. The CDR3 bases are TGTGCCAGCAGTTACCCCAGCGGGAGGAACACCGGGGAGCTGTTTTTT. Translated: CASSYPSGRNTGELFF.

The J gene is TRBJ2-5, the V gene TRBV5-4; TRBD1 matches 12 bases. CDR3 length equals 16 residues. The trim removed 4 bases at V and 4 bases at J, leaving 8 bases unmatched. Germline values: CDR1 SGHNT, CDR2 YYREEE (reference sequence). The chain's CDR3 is CASSPRGQGAGETQYF. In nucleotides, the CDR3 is TGTGCCAGCAGCCCGCGGGGACAGGGGGCGGGAGAGACCCAGTACTTC.

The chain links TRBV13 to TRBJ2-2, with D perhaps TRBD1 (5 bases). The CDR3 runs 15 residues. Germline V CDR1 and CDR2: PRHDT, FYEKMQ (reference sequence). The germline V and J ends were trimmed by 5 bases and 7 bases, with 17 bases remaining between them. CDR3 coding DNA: TGTGCCAGCAGCCTTTGGAGAAGGGGCAGCGGGGAGCTGTTTTTT. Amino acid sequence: CASSLWRRGSGELFF.

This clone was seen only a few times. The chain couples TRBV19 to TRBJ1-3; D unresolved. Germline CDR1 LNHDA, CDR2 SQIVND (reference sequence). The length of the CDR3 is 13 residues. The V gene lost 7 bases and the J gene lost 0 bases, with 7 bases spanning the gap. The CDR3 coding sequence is TGTGCCAGTATCGGGGTCTCTGGAAACACCATATATTTT. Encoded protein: CASIGVSGNTIYF. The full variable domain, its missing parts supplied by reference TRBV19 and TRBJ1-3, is DGGITQSPKYLFRKEGQNVTLSCEQNLNHDAMYWYRQDPGQGLRLIYYSQIVNDFQKGDIAEGYSVSREKKESFPLTVTSAQKNPTAFYLCASIGVSGNTIYFGEGSWLTVV.

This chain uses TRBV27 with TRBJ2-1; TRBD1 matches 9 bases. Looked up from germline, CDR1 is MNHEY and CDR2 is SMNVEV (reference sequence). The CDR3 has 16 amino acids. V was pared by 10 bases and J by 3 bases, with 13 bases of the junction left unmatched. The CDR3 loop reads CAISPKDRGHYNEQFF. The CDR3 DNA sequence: TGTGCCATCTCACCCAAGGACAGGGGACACTACAATGAGCAGTTCTTC.

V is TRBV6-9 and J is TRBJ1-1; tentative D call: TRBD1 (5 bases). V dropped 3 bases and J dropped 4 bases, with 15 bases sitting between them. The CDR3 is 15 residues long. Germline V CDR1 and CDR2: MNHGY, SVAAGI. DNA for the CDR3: TGTGCCAGCAGTTACTCGATAGGGGCCGGCACTGAAGCTTTCTTT. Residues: CASSYSIGAGTEAFF.

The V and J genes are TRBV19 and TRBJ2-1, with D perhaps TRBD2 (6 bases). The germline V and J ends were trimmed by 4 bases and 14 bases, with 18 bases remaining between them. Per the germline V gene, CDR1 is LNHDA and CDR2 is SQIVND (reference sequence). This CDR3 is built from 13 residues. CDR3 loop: CASSTSSTSREFF. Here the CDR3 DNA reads TGTGCCAGTAGTACCTCTTCGACTAGTAGGGAGTTCTTC.

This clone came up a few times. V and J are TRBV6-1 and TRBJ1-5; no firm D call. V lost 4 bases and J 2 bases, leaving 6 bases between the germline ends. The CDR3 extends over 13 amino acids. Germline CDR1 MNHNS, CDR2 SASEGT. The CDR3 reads CASSVQGNQPQHF. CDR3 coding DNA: TGTGCCAGCAGTGTCCAGGGCAATCAGCCCCAGCATTTT.

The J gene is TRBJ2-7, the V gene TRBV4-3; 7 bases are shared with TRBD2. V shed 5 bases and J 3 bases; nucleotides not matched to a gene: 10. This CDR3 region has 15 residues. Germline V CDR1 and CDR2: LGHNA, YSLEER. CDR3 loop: CASSVQRDHFYEQYF. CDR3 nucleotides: TGCGCCAGCAGCGTACAGCGGGATCACTTCTACGAGCAGTACTTC.

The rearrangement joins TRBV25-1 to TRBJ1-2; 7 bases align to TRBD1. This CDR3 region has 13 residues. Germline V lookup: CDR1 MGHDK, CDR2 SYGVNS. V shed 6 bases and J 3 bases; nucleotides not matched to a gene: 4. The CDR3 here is CASSGQDYYGYTF. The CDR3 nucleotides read TGTGCCAGCAGCGGACAGGACTACTATGGCTACACCTTC.

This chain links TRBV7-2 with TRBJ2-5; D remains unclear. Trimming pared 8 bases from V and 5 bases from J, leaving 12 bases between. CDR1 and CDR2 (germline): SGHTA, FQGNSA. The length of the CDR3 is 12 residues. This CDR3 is CASAGGLETQYF. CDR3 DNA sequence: TGTGCCAGCGCTGGTGGTTTGGAGACCCAGTACTTC. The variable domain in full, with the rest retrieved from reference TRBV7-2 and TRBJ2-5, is GAGVSQSPSNKVTEKGKDVELRCDPISGHTALYWYRQSLGQGLEFLIYFQGNSAPDKSGLPSDRFSAERTGGSVSTLTIQRTQQEDSAVYLCASAGGLETQYFGPGTRLLVL.

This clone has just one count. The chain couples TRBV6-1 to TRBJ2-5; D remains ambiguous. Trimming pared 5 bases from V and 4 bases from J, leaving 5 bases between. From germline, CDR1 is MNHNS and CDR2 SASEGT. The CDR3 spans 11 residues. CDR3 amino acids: CASSLTETQYF. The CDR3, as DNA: TGTGCCAGCAGTTTAACAGAGACCCAGTACTTC.

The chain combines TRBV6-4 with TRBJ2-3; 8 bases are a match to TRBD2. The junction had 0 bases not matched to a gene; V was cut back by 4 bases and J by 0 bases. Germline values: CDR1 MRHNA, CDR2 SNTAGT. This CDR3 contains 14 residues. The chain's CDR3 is CASSASGSTDTQYF. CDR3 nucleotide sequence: TGTGCCAGCAGTGCTAGCGGGAGCACAGATACGCAGTATTTT.

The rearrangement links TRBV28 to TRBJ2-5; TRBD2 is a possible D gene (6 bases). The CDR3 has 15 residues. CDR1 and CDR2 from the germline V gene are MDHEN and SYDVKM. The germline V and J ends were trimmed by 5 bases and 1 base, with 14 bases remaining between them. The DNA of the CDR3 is TGTGCCAGCAGTCCCGCGACCGGGGGCCAAGAGACCCAGTACTTC. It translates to CASSPATGGQETQYF.

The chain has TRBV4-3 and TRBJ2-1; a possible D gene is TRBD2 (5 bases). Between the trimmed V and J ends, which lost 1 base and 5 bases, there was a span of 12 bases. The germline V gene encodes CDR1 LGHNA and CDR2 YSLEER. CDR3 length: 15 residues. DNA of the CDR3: TGCGCCAGCAGCCAAGGCTGGACGGGAAACAATGAGCAGTTCTTC. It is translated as CASSQGWTGNNEQFF.

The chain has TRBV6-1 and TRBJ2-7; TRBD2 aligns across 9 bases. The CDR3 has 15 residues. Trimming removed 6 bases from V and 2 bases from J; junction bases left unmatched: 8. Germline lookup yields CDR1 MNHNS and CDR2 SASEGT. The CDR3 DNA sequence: TGTGCCAGCAGGGAGGGACTAGCTAAAACCTACGAGCAGTACTTC. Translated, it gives CASREGLAKTYEQYF.

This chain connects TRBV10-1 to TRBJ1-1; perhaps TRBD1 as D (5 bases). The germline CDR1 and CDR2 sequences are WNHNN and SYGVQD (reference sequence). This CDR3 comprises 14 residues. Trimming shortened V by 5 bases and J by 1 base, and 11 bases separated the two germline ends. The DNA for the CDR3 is TGCGCCAGCAGTCGGGACTTCTCGAACACTGAAGCTTTCTTT. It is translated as CASSRDFSNTEAFF.

The CDR3 region is CASSQDGQYTDTQYF. For the CDR3, the DNA is TGCGCCAGCAGCCAAGACGGGCAGTACACAGATACGCAGTATTTT. The gene calls are TRBV4-3 and TRBJ2-3; D unclear. The V end was cut by 0 bases, the J end by 2 bases, with 9 bases between. This CDR3 is built from 15 residues. Germline V gene lookup returns CDR1 LGHNA and CDR2 YSLEER.